Below, 30 T cell receptor beta chains from the same sample are listed, as sequenced in a study of CD4 T cells in relation to SARS-CoV-2 and coronaviruses. Repertoires were generated with immunoSEQ multiplex PCR, while TCRdb's copy carries only in-frame clones and drops some. The data show 60,000 to 80,000 clones, 87% seen once. CD4+ T cells from unexposed donors were obtained before the COVID-19 pandemic (2011-2018). The specimen sequenced was memory CD4+ T cells from PBMCs. These TCRs come from a human donor in good health.

The chain joins TRBV10-3 to TRBJ1-1; D call uncertain. V shed 2 bases and J shed 1 base, with 5 bases lying between them. CDR1 and CDR2 from the germline V gene are ENHRY and SYGVKD. The CDR3 runs to 13 residues. The CDR3: CAISEQENTEAFF. The CDR3 bases are TGTGCCATCAGTGAGCAGGAGAACACTGAAGCTTTCTTT.

The chain couples TRBV10-1 to TRBJ2-7, with 8 bases matching TRBD1. Germline V lookup: CDR1 WNHNN, CDR2 SYGVQD (reference sequence). The CDR3 has 13 residues. The J segment lost 4 bases and the V segment lost 3 bases, leaving 2 bases of the junction unmatched. As DNA, the CDR3 is TGCGCCAGCAGTGAATACAGGGGGTACGAGCAGTACTTC. It is translated as CASSEYRGYEQYF.

This chain links TRBV28 with TRBJ2-5, with a weak D call TRBD1 (6 bases). The CDR3 has 15 amino acids. V lost 1 base to trimming and J lost 5 bases, with 14 bases between them. The germline V gene encodes CDR1 MDHEN and CDR2 SYDVKM. The CDR3 coding sequence is TGTGCCAGCAGTTTATACGGCAGGGGACGGGAGACCCAGTACTTC. Its translation: CASSLYGRGRETQYF.

The V gene is TRBV9, the J gene TRBJ2-2, with 10 bases aligning to TRBD1. The J segment lost 3 bases and the V segment lost 3 bases, leaving 5 bases of the junction unmatched. The CDR3 has 16 amino acids. From germline, CDR1 is SGDLS and CDR2 YYNGEE. The CDR3 coding sequence is TGTGCCAGCAGCGACCGGGACAGGGGTTACACCGGGGAGCTGTTTTTT. It translates to CASSDRDRGYTGELFF.

V gene TRBV30 combines with J gene TRBJ2-1; possible D gene TRBD2, 5 bases. Germline CDR1 is GTSNPN and CDR2 is SVGIG (reference sequence). This CDR3 has 15 residues. Trimming pared 2 bases from V and 6 bases from J, leaving 17 bases between. The CDR3 DNA is TGTGCCTGGAGTAGTATAGGGATTGAGGGCAATGAGCAGTTCTTC. Translated, it gives CAWSSIGIEGNEQFF.

J is TRBJ2-1 and V is TRBV7-8; possible D gene TRBD1, 5 bases. V was pared by 1 base and J by 2 bases, with 9 bases between. CDR3 size: 15 residues. The germline V gene has CDR1 SGHVS and CDR2 FQNEAQ. The CDR3 DNA reads as TGTGCCAGCAGCTTAGACAGGCGCGCCTACAATGAGCAGTTCTTC. Its protein product is CASSLDRRAYNEQFF.

The chain is built from TRBV18 and TRBJ1-3, with D unresolved. The germline V gene encodes CDR1 KGHSH and CDR2 LQKENI. V lost 1 base to trimming and J lost 0 bases, with 13 bases between them. The CDR3 contains 17 residues. The CDR3 region is CASSPRRGGSSGNTIYF. For the CDR3, the DNA is TGTGCCAGCTCACCACGGAGAGGTGGGAGCTCTGGAAACACCATATATTTT.

V is TRBV14 and J is TRBJ2-6; D possibly corresponds to TRBD1 (6 bases). CDR1 SGHDN and CDR2 FVKESK come from the germline V gene. The length of the CDR3 is 16 residues. V was trimmed by 4 bases and J by 0 bases, leaving 10 bases between them. The CDR3 nucleotides are TGTGCCAGCAGCCCGCAGGGGATCTCTGGGGCCAACGTCCTGACTTTC. Encoded protein: CASSPQGISGANVLTF.

The chain couples TRBV9 to TRBJ1-2, with a weak D call TRBD1 (6 bases). The V and J ends lost 3 bases and 7 bases respectively, with 22 bases between them. Germline V CDR1 and CDR2: SGDLS, YYNGEE. The CDR3 runs 16 residues. The CDR3 nucleotides read TGTGCCAGCAGCGGAGATCGAGACGTCAGGGGTGGTGGCTACACCTTC. Protein product: CASSGDRDVRGGGYTF.

The CDR3 sequence: CSVTPGEGSYNEQFF. The CDR3 coding sequence is TGCAGCGTTACTCCAGGGGAGGGGTCCTACAATGAGCAGTTCTTC. The gene calls are TRBV29-1 and TRBJ2-1; tentative D call: TRBD2 (7 bases). The CDR3 is made up of 15 amino acids. Trimming took off 5 bases at V and 1 base at J, with 15 bases between the two ends. CDR1 SQVTM and CDR2 ANQGSEA come from the germline V gene.

The J gene is TRBJ2-3, the V gene TRBV2; TRBD1 aligns across 7 bases. This CDR3 contains 14 residues. Unmatched junction bases numbered 3, after V lost 2 bases and J lost 4 bases. Germline CDR1 SNHLY, CDR2 FYNNEI. CDR3 sequence: CASSENRGPDTQYF. As DNA, the CDR3 is TGTGCCAGCAGTGAAAACAGGGGACCAGATACGCAGTATTTT.

The chain couples TRBV5-5 to TRBJ1-3, with 11 bases that match TRBD1. CDR1 and CDR2 from the germline V gene are SGHKS and YYEKEE (reference sequence). The CDR3 has 16 amino acids. Losses at the gene ends were 3 bases for V and 0 bases for J; bases not matched to a gene: 2. The DNA for the CDR3 is TGTGCCAGCAGCTGGGGGACAGGGGGCTCTGGAAACACCATATATTTT. Translating gives CASSWGTGGSGNTIYF.

This rearrangement joins TRBV5-4 to TRBJ1-6; D is undetermined. Between the trimmed V and J ends, which lost 2 bases and 14 bases, there was a span of 11 bases. CDR1 and CDR2 (germline): SGHNT, YYREEE (reference sequence). This CDR3 is 12 amino acids long. This CDR3 reads CASSFDSMALHF. The CDR3 DNA sequence: TGTGCCAGCAGCTTTGATTCCATGGCCCTCCACTTT.

The genes are TRBV28 and TRBJ2-7; possibly TRBD1 for D (5 bases). The CDR3 sequence is 16 residues long. V lost 7 bases to trimming and J lost 1 base, with 20 bases between them. Looked up from germline, CDR1 is MDHEN and CDR2 is SYDVKM. The CDR3 coding sequence is TGTGCCAGCACCTCTGTTGGGGCAGGGAATTCCTACGAGCAGTACTTC. This gives the protein CASTSVGAGNSYEQYF.

The chain combines TRBV12-3 or TRBV12-4 with TRBJ2-7, with a tentative D call TRBD2 (6 bases). The V end lost 7 bases, the J end lost 7 bases, and 17 bases lay between the germline ends. There are 13 residues in the CDR3. The CDR3 DNA is TGTGCCAGCACGGGCTCCGGGGGTGGGGAGCAGTACTTC. This encodes CASTGSGGGEQYF.

The chain uses TRBV15 and TRBJ2-7; no reliable D call. Trimming pared 0 bases from V and 0 bases from J, leaving 9 bases between. The CDR3 totals 15 residues. Germline loops: CDR1 LNHNV, CDR2 YYDKDF (reference sequence). CDR3 coding DNA: TGTGCCACCAGCAGAGATCGCAGGATCTCCTACGAGCAGTACTTC. The encoded protein is CATSRDRRISYEQYF.

J is TRBJ1-2 and V is TRBV6-2 or TRBV6-3, with 7 bases lining up with TRBD1. CDR1 is MNHEY, CDR2 SVGEGT, per germline. The CDR3 contains 14 residues. The V segment lost 2 bases and the J segment 8 bases; nucleotides outside the gene matches: 8. CDR3 sequence reads: CASSYRRQGGGYTF. The CDR3 DNA is TGTGCCAGCAGTTACAGAAGACAGGGAGGAGGCTACACCTTC.

The rearrangement joins TRBV19 to TRBJ2-1, with D perhaps TRBD1 or TRBD2 (5 bases each). CDR3 length: 16 amino acids. Trimming removed 4 bases at V and 2 bases at J, with 15 bases between. Germline-derived CDR1 and CDR2 are LNHDA and SQIVND (reference sequence). CDR3 bases: TGTGCCAGTAGTAGGCAGGGAGTTCGGACCTACAATGAGCAGTTCTTC. As protein: CASSRQGVRTYNEQFF.

Here the CDR3 reads CASSQLLKDTEAFF. DNA of the CDR3: TGCGCCAGCAGCCAACTCCTAAAAGACACTGAAGCTTTCTTT. The V call is TRBV4-3, the J call TRBJ1-1, with D unclear. The CDR3 is made up of 14 amino acids. Trimming took off 2 bases at V and 3 bases at J, with 10 bases between the two ends. CDR1 and CDR2 from the germline V gene are LGHNA and YSLEER.

This rearrangement joins TRBV27 to TRBJ2-7; 11 bases match TRBD2. In germline, CDR1 is MNHEY, CDR2 SMNVEV (reference sequence). V lost 8 bases to trimming and J lost 3 bases; unmatched junction nucleotides: 6. This CDR3 is built from 14 residues. In DNA, the CDR3 is TGTGCCAGCTCCACTAGCGGGAGATTCTACGAGCAGTACTTC. As protein: CASSTSGRFYEQYF.

In its sample, this clone was seen once. J is TRBJ2-3 and V is TRBV18; possible D gene TRBD2, 6 bases. Trimming cost V 3 bases and J 6 bases, with 13 bases left between them. This CDR3 spans 14 amino acids. Germline V gene data show CDR1 as KGHSH and CDR2 as LQKENI. CDR3: CASSPLLREDTQYF. Here the CDR3 DNA reads TGTGCCAGCTCACCTTTACTTCGGGAGGATACGCAGTATTTT.

The chain links TRBV5-4 to TRBJ2-7; the match to TRBD1 covers 12 bases. The germline V gene has CDR1 SGHNT and CDR2 YYREEE (reference sequence). Germline trimming cut 4 bases from V and 6 bases from J; bases unmatched to any gene: 11. CDR3 length: 16 amino acids. Here the CDR3 DNA reads TGTGCCAGCAGCCGACCGGATGGGGACAGGGGGCTCGAGCAGTACTTC. It codes for CASSRPDGDRGLEQYF.

The J gene is TRBJ2-3, the V gene TRBV6-2 or TRBV6-3; 7 bases are a match to TRBD1. V was pared by 6 bases and J by 5 bases, with 11 bases of the junction left unmatched. The CDR3 is made up of 15 amino acids. Germline CDR1 is MNHEY and CDR2 is SVGEGT. The CDR3 protein is CASSRTFSGGDTQYF. In DNA form, the CDR3 reads TGTGCCAGCAGCCGGACATTCTCAGGGGGAGATACGCAGTATTTT.

This clone was seen once. The chain has TRBV4-1 and TRBJ1-5; D is unclear. The CDR3 is made up of 14 amino acids. The V gene's germline CDR1 is MGHRA and CDR2 YSYEKL. V lost 2 bases and J lost 6, with 11 bases in between. This CDR3 reads CASSQLGFGQPQHF. CDR3 DNA sequence: TGCGCCAGCAGCCAACTAGGGTTTGGTCAGCCCCAGCATTTT.

This chain joins TRBV7-9 and TRBJ2-1; 11 bases line up with TRBD2. CDR1 and CDR2 from the germline V gene are SEHNR and FQNEAQ (reference sequence). With V trimmed by 4 bases and J by 2 bases, 10 bases remained unmatched. The CDR3 length is 18 residues. CDR3 residues: CASSSLAGGIRAYNEQFF. The DNA of the CDR3 is TGTGCCAGCAGCTCCCTAGCGGGAGGTATTCGCGCCTACAATGAGCAGTTCTTC.

The chain employs TRBV18 and TRBJ2-2; perhaps TRBD2 as D (5 bases). Trimming removed 3 bases at V and 7 bases at J, with 9 bases between. Germline V gives CDR1 KGHSH, CDR2 LQKENI. This CDR3 contains 13 residues. The chain's CDR3 is CASSPGGIGELFF. CDR3 nucleotide sequence: TGTGCCAGCTCACCTGGAGGCATCGGGGAGCTGTTTTTT.

This sequence joins TRBV27 and TRBJ2-3; TRBD1 matches 12 bases. Per germline, CDR1 MNHEY and CDR2 SMNVEV (reference sequence). The J segment lost 2 bases and the V segment lost 8 bases, leaving 14 bases of the junction unmatched. CDR3 size: 18 residues. As DNA, the CDR3 is TGTGCCAGCCACCTCGATCCCGGGACAGGGGGCCCCACAGATACGCAGTATTTT. Its translation is CASHLDPGTGGPTDTQYF.

This rearrangement joins TRBV6-5 to TRBJ1-6; 8 nucleotides match TRBD1. Germline loops: CDR1 MNHEY, CDR2 SVGAGI. The CDR3 totals 15 residues. The ends lost 5 bases at V and 7 bases at J; junction bases unmatched: 7. The CDR3 is CASSRRRDRNSPLHF. The CDR3 DNA sequence: TGTGCCAGCAGTAGAAGAAGGGACAGGAATTCACCCCTCCACTTT.

Written as DNA, the CDR3 is TGTGCCAGCAGCCAAGATCCGGGCTCCGAGCAGTACTTC. Its translation is CASSQDPGSEQYF. The V and J genes are TRBV3-1 (or the pseudogene TRBV3-2) and TRBJ2-7; D unclear. Trimming removed 0 bases at V and 6 bases at J, with 9 bases between. The germline gives CDR1 LGHDT, CDR2 YNNKEL (reference sequence). The CDR3 is 13 amino acids.

The V call is TRBV5-4, the J call TRBJ2-1; D is undetermined. Trimming took off 0 bases at V and 4 bases at J, with 8 bases between the two ends. This CDR3 contains 14 residues. In germline, CDR1 is SGHNT, CDR2 YYREEE (reference sequence). The CDR3 DNA reads TGTGCCAGCAGCTTGGTTGGAGCGTACAATGAGCAGTTCTTC. This gives the protein CASSLVGAYNEQFF.